This is a list of T cell receptor beta chains from one sample in a study of T-cell memory formation after mild COVID-19. TCRdb reprocessed the 5' RACE reads with MiXCR, giving one entry per CDR3 protein. The data hold some 190,000 distinct CDR3 sequences, with approximately 20% observed a single time. The sample was PBMCs or a T cell subset sorted from them (not recorded which). These receptor sequences come from an adult woman who had mild COVID-19 (a few samples of this study predate the infection). Cell type and time point are not known. The CDR3 runs from the conserved cysteine through the conserved F or W. The order of the fields is clone size, V gene, J gene, D gene, CDR3 protein, CDR3 DNA. The D gene is left open where the match is weak. For some rows the clone size is stated as once, few or many, or as a class when expanded; others skip it.

>many|TRBV7-2|TRBJ2-1|TRBD2
CASSRAGTTSYNEQFF
TGTGCCAGCAGCCGGGCCGGGACTACCTCCTACAATGAGCAGTTCTTC
>-|TRBV7-3|TRBJ2-1|-
CASSLELGEQFF
TGTGCCAGCAGCTTAGAGTTGGGTGAGCAGTTCTTC
>few|TRBV7-9|TRBJ2-3|TRBD1
CASSLPGDRATDTQYF
TGTGCCAGCAGCTTACCCGGGGACAGGGCTACAGATACGCAGTATTTT
>-|TRBV9|TRBJ2-1|TRBD2
CASSVATSGSWGNEQFF
TGTGCCAGCAGCGTAGCGACTAGCGGGAGCTGGGGGAATGAGCAGTTCTTC
>-|TRBV7-9|TRBJ1-6|TRBD1
CASSPDRSSYNSPLHF
TGTGCCAGCAGCCCGGACAGGAGCTCCTATAATTCACCCCTCCACTTT
>-|TRBV20-1|TRBJ2-1|TRBD2
CSARSPGMVAGAGGSYNEQFF
TGCAGTGCTAGAAGCCCGGGGATGGTAGCGGGAGCCGGGGGCTCCTACAATGAGCAGTTCTTC
>once|TRBV4-2|TRBJ2-5|-
CASSQPVGDQKTQYF
TGTGCCAGCAGCCAACCCGTAGGGGATCAAAAGACCCAGTACTTC
>medium-sized|TRBV12-3/TRBV12-4|TRBJ2-4|-
CASSLEGGTLGRNIQYF
TGTGCCAGCAGTTTAGAGGGGGGGACCCTTGGGAGAAACATTCAGTACTTC
>few|TRBV11-1|TRBJ2-1|TRBD2
CASSSSRSGGHQVYNEQFF
TGTGCCAGCAGCTCCTCGAGGAGCGGGGGCCATCAGGTCTACAATGAGCAGTTCTTC
>many|TRBV4-1|TRBJ2-1|-
CASSQDGAGSTYNEQFF
TGCGCCAGCAGCCAAGATGGGGCGGGAAGCACCTACAATGAGCAGTTCTTC
>few|TRBV12-3/TRBV12-4|TRBJ2-7|TRBD1
CASSLGGQGLYEQYF
TGTGCCAGCAGTTTGGGGGGACAGGGGCTATACGAGCAGTACTTC
>many|TRBV7-2|TRBJ1-5|TRBD1
CASTLGQYQPQHF
TGTGCCAGCACCTTGGGACAGTATCAGCCCCAGCATTTT
>-|TRBV6-1|TRBJ1-2|-
CASSERDRTYGYTF
TGTGCCAGCAGTGAAAGGGACCGTACCTATGGCTACACCTTC
>-|TRBV7-3|TRBJ2-2|-
CASSPDLGTGTGELFF
TGTGCCAGCAGCCCCGACCTCGGGACCGGCACCGGGGAGCTGTTTTTT
>few|TRBV29-1|TRBJ2-7|-
CSVSLFGEQYF
TGCAGCGTTTCCCTATTCGGCGAGCAGTACTTC
>-|TRBV5-1|TRBJ1-6|-
CASSPPPGRVQNSPLHF
TGCGCCAGCAGCCCCCCCCCGGGGCGCGTTCAGAATTCACCCCTCCACTTT
>-|TRBV6-6|TRBJ1-5|TRBD1
CASRTSPGTGNSNQPQHF
TGTGCCAGCAGGACCAGCCCCGGGACAGGGAATAGCAATCAGCCCCAGCATTTT
>once|TRBV6-5|TRBJ1-6|-
CASSFGGSSSYNSPLHF
TGTGCCAGCAGTTTTGGGGGCTCAAGCTCCTATAATTCACCCCTCCACTTT
>-|TRBV20-1|TRBJ2-7|TRBD1
CSAADRVLSYEQYF
TGCAGTGCTGCGGACAGGGTTCTCTCCTACGAGCAGTACTTC
>few|TRBV29-1|TRBJ1-1|-
CSVGAGAFRAFF
TGCAGCGTGGGGGCAGGGGCCTTTAGAGCTTTCTTT
>few|TRBV12-3/TRBV12-4|TRBJ2-6|-
CASSFWGGGGTGANVLTF
TGTGCCAGCAGTTTCTGGGGTGGGGGGGGCACTGGGGCCAACGTCCTGACTTTC
>-|TRBV6-2/TRBV6-3|TRBJ2-3|TRBD2
CASSSNYGLAGDTQYF
TGTGCCAGCAGTTCCAATTACGGACTAGCGGGAGATACGCAGTATTTT
>-|TRBV19|TRBJ1-1|-
CASSSPRGTEAFF
TGTGCCAGTAGTAGCCCCCGGGGCACTGAAGCTTTCTTT
>-|TRBV4-1|TRBJ1-6|-
CASSQRIEQGGNSPLHF
TGCGCCAGCAGCCAAAGAATCGAGCAGGGTGGTAATTCACCCCTCCACTTT
>-|TRBV3-1|TRBJ2-7|-
CASSPRLGEQYF
TGTGCCAGCAGCCCCCGCTTGGGGGAGCAGTACTTC
>-|TRBV27|TRBJ1-6|-
CASLPRRVENSPLHF
TGTGCCAGCCTCCCGCGGAGGGTCGAGAATTCACCCCTCCACTTT
>many|TRBV2|TRBJ2-1|-
CASSEQVTRGNEQFF
TGTGCCAGCAGTGAACAGGTGACTAGGGGCAATGAGCAGTTCTTC
>-|TRBV29-1|TRBJ1-2|-
CSVGEGGYGYTF
TGCAGCGTTGGGGAGGGAGGCTATGGCTACACCTTC